These 8 T cell receptor beta chains were sequenced from one sample in a study of T cell responses to AZD1222 COVID-19 vaccine. Using immunoSEQ multiplex PCR, the repertoire was profiled, and TCRdb retains in-frame clones only, with some absent. The sample yields 120,000 to 150,000 clones, under 95% seen once. The sample in question was peripheral blood, obtained on day 0 of MenACWY control vaccination. All receptors derive from an adult in good health.

The rearrangement uses TRBV18 and TRBJ1-1, with a tentative D call TRBD1 (5 bases). The V gene's germline CDR1 is KGHSH and CDR2 LQKENI. This CDR3 is built from 14 residues. With 6 bases removed from V and 3 bases from J, the gap between germline ends came to 14 bases. The CDR3 spells CASSEIRQYTEAFF. CDR3 coding DNA: TGTGCCAGCTCTGAGATTCGACAGTACACTGAAGCTTTCTTT.

J is TRBJ2-1 and V is TRBV24-1; 10 bases line up with TRBD2. The junction had 10 bases not matched to a gene; V was cut back by 4 bases and J by 2 bases. CDR1 is KGHDR, CDR2 SFDVKD, per germline. The CDR3 loop spans 18 amino acids. As DNA, the CDR3 is TGTGCCACCAGTGACCATCTTTCCGGGACTAGCGCCTACAATGAGCAGTTCTTC. It encodes CATSDHLSGTSAYNEQFF.

The V gene is TRBV19, the J gene TRBJ2-7; D might be TRBD1 or TRBD2, each matching 7 bases. The V and J ends lost 1 base and 5 bases respectively, with 12 bases between them. This CDR3 region has 14 residues. Looked up from germline, CDR1 is LNHDA and CDR2 is SQIVND (reference sequence). In DNA form, the CDR3 reads TGTGCCAGTAGTATAGCAGGGGGGGACGACGAGCAGTACTTC. This translates into CASSIAGGDDEQYF.

V usage is TRBV27 and J usage is TRBJ1-2, with 10 bases aligning to TRBD1. Germline CDR1 reads MNHEY; CDR2 reads SMNVEV (reference sequence). Trimming removed 4 bases from V and 5 bases from J; junction bases left unmatched: 7. This CDR3 is 15 amino acids long. The CDR3 spells CASSSSGTGVYGYTF. DNA for the CDR3: TGTGCCAGCAGTTCATCCGGGACAGGGGTTTATGGCTACACCTTC.

This clone occurred once. The rearrangement uses TRBV4-1 and TRBJ1-1, with 12 bases lining up with TRBD1. The CDR3 sequence is 15 residues long. The J segment lost 6 bases and the V segment lost 2 bases, leaving 4 bases of the junction unmatched. CDR1 and CDR2 from the germline V gene are MGHRA and YSYEKL. CDR3 sequence: CASSQPGQGASEAFF. In DNA, the CDR3 is TGCGCCAGCAGCCAACCGGGACAGGGGGCTTCTGAAGCTTTCTTT.

The V and J genes are TRBV6-5 and TRBJ2-2, with TRBD2 matching 9 bases. This CDR3 comprises 14 residues. The germline gives CDR1 MNHEY, CDR2 SVGAGI. V trimming: 10 bases; J trimming: 2 bases; junction bases outside the gene matches: 5. The CDR3 region is CATRGLANTGELFF. CDR3 in DNA: TGTGCCACCAGGGGACTAGCAAACACCGGGGAGCTGTTTTTT.

The chain joins TRBV5-1 to TRBJ2-4; D is perhaps TRBD2 (6 bases). Germline assignment: CDR1 SGHRS and CDR2 YFSETQ. The CDR3 length is 17 residues. Trimming left V 5 bases short and J 2 bases short, with 20 bases between. In DNA, the CDR3 is TGCGCCAGCAGACGGCGGGGCTATAATTACTCCAAAAACATTCAGTACTTC. Protein product: CASRRRGYNYSKNIQYF.

The V gene is TRBV7-9, the J gene TRBJ1-1, with TRBD1 matching over 9 bases. The CDR3 runs to 13 residues. The V and J ends lost 5 bases and 10 bases, in that order; junction bases with no gene match: 8. The V gene's germline CDR1 is SEHNR and CDR2 FQNEAQ (reference sequence). As DNA, the CDR3 is TGTGCCAGCAGCGTGGGACAGGGAGAGAGAGCTTTCTTT. Translating it yields CASSVGQGERAFF.